The rows below give T cell receptor beta chains drawn from one sample of a study of blood T cell repertoires in COVID-19. Assay used: immunoSEQ multiplex PCR; TCRdb lists only in-frame clones, some missing. This sample has 250,000 to 350,000 clones, with approximately 84% found just once. The sequenced material came from peripheral blood. These TCRs come from a human donor with COVID-19, enrolled during active disease. The donor label of this sample is uncertain. The CDR3 runs from the conserved cysteine through the conserved F or W. D genes are given only for firm matches. Clone size is given for some rows only: seen once, a few or many times, or a class if the clone is expanded.

size,D,length,V,J,CDR3,DNA
-,TRBD1,14,TRBV29-1,TRBJ1-1,CSGTIGQGSTEAFF,TGCAGCGGGACAATCGGACAGGGCTCCACTGAAGCTTTCTTT
-,-,14,TRBV6-4,TRBJ2-2,CASRDAVDTGELFF,TGTGCCAGCCGCGACGCGGTGGACACCGGGGAGCTGTTTTTT
-,TRBD1,15,TRBV19,TRBJ1-2,CASSPRTGTGGLHTF,TGTGCCAGTAGTCCGCGCACCGGGACAGGGGGCTTACACACCTTC
-,-,12,TRBV29-1,TRBJ1-3,CSVDGQRSTIYF,TGCAGCGTTGATGGCCAGCGGAGCACCATATATTTT
-,TRBD2,15,TRBV7-3,TRBJ2-5,CASSPRTGGQETQYF,TGTGCCAGCAGCCCCCGAACGGGAGGTCAAGAGACCCAGTACTTC
-,-,14,TRBV18,TRBJ2-7,CASSPGTQTYEQYF,TGTGCCAGCTCACCGGGGACACAAACCTACGAGCAGTACTTC
-,-,15,TRBV11-2,TRBJ1-1,CASSSSGDRNTEAFF,TGTGCCAGCAGCTCCTCAGGCGACAGGAACACTGAAGCTTTCTTT
-,TRBD1,15,TRBV7-8,TRBJ1-1,CASSPTQGAHTEAFF,TGTGCCAGCAGCCCAACCCAGGGGGCTCACACTGAAGCTTTCTTT
-,-,13,TRBV19,TRBJ1-1,CASRTPTNTEAFF,TGTGCCAGTAGGACACCCACGAACACTGAAGCTTTCTTT
-,-,15,TRBV7-2,TRBJ1-5,CASSLGRQYNQPQHF,TGTGCCAGCAGCTTAGGGCGACAGTACAATCAGCCCCAGCATTTT
-,-,13,TRBV30,TRBJ1-3,CAWSGGRGNTIYF,TGTGCCTGGAGTGGGGGCCGAGGAAACACCATATATTTT
few,-,12,TRBV9,TRBJ2-5,CASSAEGGTQYF,TGTGCCAGCAGCGCGGAGGGAGGGACCCAGTACTTC
-,-,13,TRBV19,TRBJ1-2,CASSRGRNYGYTF,TGTGCCAGTAGTAGAGGGAGGAACTATGGCTACACCTTC
-,TRBD2,15,TRBV9,TRBJ2-7,CASSGGLAGEDEQYF,TGTGCCAGCAGCGGAGGACTAGCGGGAGAGGACGAGCAGTACTTC
-,TRBD1,16,TRBV19,TRBJ2-1,CASSRTGGSFYNEQFF,TGTGCCAGTAGCCGTACAGGGGGGTCTTTTTACAATGAGCAGTTCTTC
-,-,13,TRBV7-3,TRBJ1-1,CASSPSGRTEAFF,TGTGCCAGCAGCCCGTCCGGGAGGACTGAAGCTTTCTTT